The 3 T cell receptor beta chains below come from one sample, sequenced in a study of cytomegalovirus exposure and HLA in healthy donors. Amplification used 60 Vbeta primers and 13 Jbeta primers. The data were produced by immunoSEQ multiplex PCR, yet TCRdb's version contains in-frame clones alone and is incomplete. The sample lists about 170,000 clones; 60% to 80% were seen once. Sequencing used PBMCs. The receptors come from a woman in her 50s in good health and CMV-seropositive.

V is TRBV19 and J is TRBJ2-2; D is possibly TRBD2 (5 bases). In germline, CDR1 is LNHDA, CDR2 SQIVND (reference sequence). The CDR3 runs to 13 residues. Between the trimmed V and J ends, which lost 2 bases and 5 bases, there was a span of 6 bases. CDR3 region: CASSISGTGELFF. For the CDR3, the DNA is TGTGCCAGTAGTATATCGGGGACCGGGGAGCTGTTTTTT.

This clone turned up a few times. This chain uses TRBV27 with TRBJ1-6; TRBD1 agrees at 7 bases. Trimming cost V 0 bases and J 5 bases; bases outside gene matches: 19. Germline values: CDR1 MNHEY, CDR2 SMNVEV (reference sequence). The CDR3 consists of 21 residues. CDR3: CASSLSGLGAGTVENNSPLHF. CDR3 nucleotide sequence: TGTGCCAGCAGTTTATCGGGGCTTGGCGCGGGGACAGTCGAAAATAATTCACCCCTCCACTTT.

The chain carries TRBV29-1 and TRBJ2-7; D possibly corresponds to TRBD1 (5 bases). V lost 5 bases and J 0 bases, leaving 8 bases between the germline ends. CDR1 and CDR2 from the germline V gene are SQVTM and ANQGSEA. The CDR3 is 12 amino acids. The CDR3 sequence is CSVSDSSYEQYF. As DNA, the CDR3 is TGCAGCGTTTCTGACAGCTCCTACGAGCAGTACTTC.